This TCR beta chain emerged from a study of blood T cells in healthy people across ages. Trimming removed 7 bases from V and 1 base from J, with 11 bases in between. The CDR3 has 13 residues. Germline CDR1 and CDR2: DFQATT and SNEGSKA (reference sequence). The count of this clonotype is one. The second PCR ran roughly 6 to 11 cycles with a sample-barcoded 5' primer and J-beta primers. TCRdb independently ran MiXCR on the 5' RACE reads; one entry per CDR3 protein. The data contain about 680,000 distinct CDR3 sequences, 45% to 50% of them singletons. The sequence was collected from a woman aged 55 to 70 in good health. V is TRBV20-1 and J is TRBJ1-3, with a possible D match to TRBD1 (5 bases). The specimen was blood. The CDR3, as DNA: TGCAGTGGGGGGGGAACTTCTGGAAACACCATATATTTT. Translated: CSGGGTSGNTIYF.